This T cell receptor beta chain was sequenced during a study of T-cell reconstitution after alpha-beta-depleted transplantation in children. This clonotype was seen a handful of times. This CDR3 has 19 residues. Germline loops: CDR1 SGHRS, CDR2 YFSETQ. Trimming cost V 6 bases and J 2 bases; bases outside gene matches: 18. Unique molecular identifiers were incorporated when the TCRbeta library was constructed. TCRdb reprocessed the PCR reads via MiXCR and lists one record per CDR3 protein. The sample contains under 450,000 distinct CDR3 sequences, approximately 12% of which appear only once. This TCR derives from a human donor who donated a stem cell graft to a child with Fanconi anemia. The chain links TRBV5-1 to TRBJ2-3, with 10 bases aligning to TRBD1. The sample was PBMCs, taken from the stem cell graft. The DNA for the CDR3 is TGCGCCAGCAAAGCCAAACCGGGACAGGGGCCGTTAGACACAGATACGCAGTATTTT. Translation gives CASKAKPGQGPLDTDTQYF.